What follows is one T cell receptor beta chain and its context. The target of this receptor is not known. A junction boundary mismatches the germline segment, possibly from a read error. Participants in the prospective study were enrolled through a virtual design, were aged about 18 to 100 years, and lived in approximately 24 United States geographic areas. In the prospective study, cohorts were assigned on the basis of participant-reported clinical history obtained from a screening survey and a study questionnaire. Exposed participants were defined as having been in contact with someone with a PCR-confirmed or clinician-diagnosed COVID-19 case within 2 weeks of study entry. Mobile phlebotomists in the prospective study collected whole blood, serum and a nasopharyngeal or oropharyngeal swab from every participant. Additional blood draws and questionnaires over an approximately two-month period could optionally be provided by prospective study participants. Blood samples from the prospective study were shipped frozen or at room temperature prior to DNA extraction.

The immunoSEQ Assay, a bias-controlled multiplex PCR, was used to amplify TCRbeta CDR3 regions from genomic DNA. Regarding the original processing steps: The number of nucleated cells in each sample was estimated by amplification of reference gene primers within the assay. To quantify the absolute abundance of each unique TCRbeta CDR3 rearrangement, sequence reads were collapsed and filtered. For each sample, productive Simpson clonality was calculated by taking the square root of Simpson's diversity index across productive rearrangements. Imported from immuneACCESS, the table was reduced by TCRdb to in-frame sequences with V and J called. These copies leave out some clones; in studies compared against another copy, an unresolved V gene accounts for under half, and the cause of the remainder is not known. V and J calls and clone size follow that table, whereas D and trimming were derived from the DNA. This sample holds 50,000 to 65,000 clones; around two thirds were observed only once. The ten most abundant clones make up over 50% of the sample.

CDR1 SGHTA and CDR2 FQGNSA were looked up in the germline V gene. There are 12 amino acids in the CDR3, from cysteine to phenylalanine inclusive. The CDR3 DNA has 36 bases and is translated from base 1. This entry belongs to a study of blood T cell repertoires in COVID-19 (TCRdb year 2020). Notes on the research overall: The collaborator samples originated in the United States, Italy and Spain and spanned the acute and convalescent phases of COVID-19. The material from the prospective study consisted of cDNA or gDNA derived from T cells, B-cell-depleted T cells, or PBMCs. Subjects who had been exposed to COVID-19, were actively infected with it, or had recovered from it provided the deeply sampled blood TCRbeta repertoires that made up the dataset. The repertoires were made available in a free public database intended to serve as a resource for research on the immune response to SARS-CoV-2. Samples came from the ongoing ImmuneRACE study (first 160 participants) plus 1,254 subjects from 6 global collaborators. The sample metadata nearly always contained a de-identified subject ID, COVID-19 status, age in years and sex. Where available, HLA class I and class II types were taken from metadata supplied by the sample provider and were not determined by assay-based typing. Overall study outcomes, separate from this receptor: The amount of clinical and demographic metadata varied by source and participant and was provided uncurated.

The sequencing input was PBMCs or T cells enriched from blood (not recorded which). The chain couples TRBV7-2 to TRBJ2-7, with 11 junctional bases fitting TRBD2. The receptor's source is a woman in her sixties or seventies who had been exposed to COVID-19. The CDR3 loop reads CASSSQRLAGSF. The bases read TGTGCCAGCAGCTCACAAAGACTAGCGGGATCCTTC.